The clone carrying this TCR beta chain appeared once. How the authors handled the data: Estimation of nucleated cell counts was performed using reference gene primer amplification. The data were produced by immunoSEQ multiplex PCR, yet TCRdb's version contains in-frame clones alone and is incomplete. From that table come the V and J calls and clone size; the DNA was used to work out D and trimming. This sample has 30,000 to 40,000 clones, with almost 85% found just once. The data stem from a study of blood T cell repertoires in COVID-19. The wider study: Acute-phase and convalescent COVID-19 samples originated in the United States, Italy and Spain. PBMCs, B-cell-depleted T cells, or T cells were the source of the cDNA or gDNA that made up the material.

The CDR3 runs to 16 residues. Germline CDR1 DFQATT, CDR2 SNEGSKA (reference sequence). V lost 3 bases and J lost 4; bases outside the gene matches: 15. V is TRBV20-1 and J is TRBJ2-7; 7 bases map to TRBD2. The source is a man at least 80 years old with active or convalescent COVID-19. The sample taken for sequencing was peripheral blood. CDR3 DNA: TGCAGTGCTAGTCAACCAAGGGGCGGGGAGGGGTACGAGCAGTACTTC. It codes for CSASQPRGGEGYEQYF.